This T cell receptor beta chain comes out of a study of CXCR3-negative and CXCR3-positive naive CD8 T cells. TRB cDNA was prepared as libraries by UMI-labeled 5' RACE. No DNA is given; TCRdb re-called the 5' RACE reads and lists each CDR3 protein once. Its table records about 40,000 distinct CDR3 sequences. This CDR3 is 14 amino acids long. The V gene is TRBV12-3 or TRBV12-4, the J gene TRBJ2-3. The receptor was derived from a human donor in good health. Some clones in this sample may be carry-over from other donors' samples. Sequencing input: memory CD8+ T cells from blood. The CDR3 loop reads CASSLAPSTDTQYF.